This is a list of T cell receptor beta chains from one sample in a study of cytotoxic CD8 clonotypes in ibrutinib-treated CLL. TCRdb's table, derived via immunoSEQ multiplex PCR, lists solely in-frame clones and lacks some. The sample yields 29,000 or so clones, 60% to 85% seen once. This specimen consisted of PBMCs, obtained after 36 months of ibrutinib treatment. These receptors all stem from a human donor with chronic lymphocytic leukemia. Both conserved end residues are trimmed from each CDR3. Some rows have no size entry. The others give once, few or many, or a class for an expanded clone.

size	V	length	J	CDR3
NA	TRBV5-1	13	TRBJ2-3	ASSLASSSTDTQY
NA	TRBV29-1	10	TRBJ1-2	SVVRTNYGYT
NA	TRBV5-4	13	TRBJ1-1	ASSSSTGGNTEAF
NA	TRBV27	10	TRBJ1-2	ASSATGEGYT
few	TRBV7-9	10	TRBJ1-2	ASDRDTFFYT
once	TRBV6-5	12	TRBJ1-2	ASSYKLDVYGYT
NA	TRBV7-9	13	TRBJ1-2	ASSLVVGSNYGYT
NA	TRBV29-1	12	TRBJ2-7	SVEDRGRSYEQY
few	TRBV7-8	11	TRBJ1-2	ASSPGQGAGYT
NA	TRBV27	12	TRBJ2-7	ASSLVAESYEQY
NA	TRBV30	11	TRBJ1-2	AWSGGSGYGYT
NA	TRBV19	11	TRBJ1-1	ASTLSGLTEAF
NA	TRBV4-1	12	TRBJ1-2	ASSQDRSFYGYT
NA	TRBV19	15	TRBJ1-1	ASSPLRAGDGTTEAF
NA	TRBV19	16	TRBJ2-2	ASSIGASGGLNTGELF
few	TRBV7-2	13	TRBJ2-2	ASSSSLTNTGELF
few	TRBV5-1	13	TRBJ2-2	ASSFTSGTAGELF